This entry lists 6 T cell receptor beta chains sequenced from one sample in a study of OX40 agonist ivuxolimab in advanced cancers. Repertoires were generated with immunoSEQ multiplex PCR, while TCRdb's copy carries only in-frame clones and drops some. Found here are about 80,000 clones, around 87% of them singletons; the top ten hold under 0.35%. This material consisted of CD4+ or CD8+ T cells sorted from blood, taken in a trial of the OX40 agonist ivuxolimab. The receptor set was obtained from an adult with an advanced solid tumor such as melanoma, head and neck, liver or kidney cancer.

The V call is TRBV4-1, the J call TRBJ1-2; possible D gene TRBD1, 5 bases. With 3 bases removed from V and 1 base from J, the gap between germline ends came to 18 bases. CDR1 and CDR2 from the germline V gene are MGHRA and YSYEKL. The CDR3 is 17 residues long. The CDR3 nucleotides are TGCGCCAGCAGCCAGATGCCCGATCGGACAAGTAACTATGGCTACACCTTC. Protein: CASSQMPDRTSNYGYTF.

This clone was observed at least ten times. The rearrangement joins TRBV7-9 to TRBJ1-6; 8 nucleotides agree with TRBD1. V was clipped by 6 bases and J by 6 bases; unmatched bases: 4. The CDR3 contains 14 residues. Germline V gene data show CDR1 as SEHNR and CDR2 as FQNEAQ (reference sequence). The CDR3 sequence: CASSSTGANSPLHF. As DNA, the CDR3 is TGTGCCAGCAGTTCGACAGGGGCTAATTCACCCCTCCACTTT.

The chain uses TRBV9 and TRBJ1-3; D remains ambiguous. The CDR3 consists of 14 residues. CDR1 and CDR2 from the germline V gene are SGDLS and YYNGEE. Trimming removed 3 bases from V and 1 base from J, with 8 bases in between. The CDR3: CASSARVSGNTIYF. The CDR3 bases are TGTGCCAGCAGCGCCCGAGTATCTGGAAACACCATATATTTT.

This clone was found a few times. The genes are TRBV9 and TRBJ1-2, with a weak D call TRBD1 (5 bases). This CDR3 has 17 residues. V was clipped by 4 bases and J by 8 bases, with 27 bases between them. The germline CDR1 and CDR2 sequences are SGDLS and YYNGEE. This chain's CDR3 is CASSPRLGGTTAVGYTF. The CDR3 DNA reads TGTGCCAGCAGCCCAAGATTGGGAGGGACGACCGCCGTAGGCTACACCTTC. Supplemented by reference TRBV9 and TRBJ1-2, the full variable domain reads DSGVTQTPKHLITATGQRVTLRCSPRSGDLSVYWYQQSLDQGLQFLIQYYNGEERAKGNILERFSAQQFPDLHSELNLSSLELGDSALYFCASSPRLGGTTAVGYTFGSGTRLTVV.

V gene TRBV5-4 combines with J gene TRBJ2-3; 8 positions agree with TRBD2. This CDR3 is 16 amino acids long. Germline loops: CDR1 SGHNT, CDR2 YYREEE (reference sequence). V shed 4 bases and J 2 bases; nucleotides not matched to a gene: 9. Here the CDR3 DNA reads TGTGCCAGCAGCAAAAAGGCTAGCGGGTACACAGATACGCAGTATTTT. This sequence encodes CASSKKASGYTDTQYF. Full variable domain (remainder filled in from reference TRBV5-4 and TRBJ2-3): ETGVTQSPTHLIKTRGQQVTLRCSSQSGHNTVSWYQQALGQGPQFIFQYYREEENGRGNFPPRFSGLQFPNYSSELNVNALELDDSALYLCASSKKASGYTDTQYFGPGTRLTVL.

The gene calls are TRBV6-5 and TRBJ1-2; D unresolved. The V gene lost 5 bases and the J gene lost 3 bases, with 10 bases spanning the gap. The CDR3 contains 13 residues. Germline V gives CDR1 MNHEY, CDR2 SVGAGI. The CDR3 nucleotides are TGTGCCAGCAGTCGGGGTATCGACTATGGCTACACCTTC. Amino acids: CASSRGIDYGYTF.